Given below is one T cell receptor (beta chain) in context. Its target is not known. This entry comes from a study of cytomegalovirus exposure and HLA in healthy donors. The CDR3 has 14 amino acids. V lost 6 bases and J lost 9; bases outside the gene matches: 13. CDR1 is MNHNS and CDR2 is SASEGT in the germline V gene. Study results and caveats: The study labeled 150 or so TCR beta chains cytomegalovirus-associated. Later analysis identified a missense DCLRE1C variant that was linked to TCR beta V- and J-gene trimming. A later analysis linked roughly 17,000 TCR beta sequences to HLA alleles at 0.05 false discovery rate. Evidence from a later analysis indicated that most CMV-associated TCR beta chains looked HLA-restricted.

Use of 60 Vbeta and 13 Jbeta primers characterized the PCR. Data came from immunoSEQ multiplex PCR; TCRdb stores just in-frame clones and leaves some out. The top ten hold about 2.3% of the sample, which has some 180,000 clones, around 80% seen once. This rearrangement joins TRBV6-1 to TRBJ1-2; 7 positions agree with TRBD1. The clonotype was recovered from a male donor in good health and CMV-seronegative. The sample taken for sequencing was PBMCs. CDR3 in amino acids: CASRQDREGYRYTF. CDR3 DNA: TGTGCCAGCAGACAAGACAGGGAAGGGTATCGCTACACCTTC.